A single T cell receptor (beta chain) is shown here with its context. What it binds is not known. The data belong to a study of cytomegalovirus exposure and HLA in healthy donors. Study-wide points: Several of the most significant clusters were apparently associated with common viral pathogens in a later analysis.

A multiplex PCR was run with 60 Vbeta primers and 13 Jbeta primers. Repertoires were generated with immunoSEQ multiplex PCR, while TCRdb's copy carries only in-frame clones and drops some. The sample lists 130,000 or so clones, about three quarters seen once, with less than 2% in the top ten. In germline, CDR1 is MNHEY, CDR2 SVGAGI. V was shortened by 6 bases and J by 7 bases, with 12 bases between the two germline ends. The CDR3 runs 12 residues. The V gene is TRBV6-5, the J gene TRBJ1-1, with D possibly matching TRBD1 (5 bases). The sequence was collected from a man aged 40-55 years in good health and CMV-seronegative. The material sequenced was PBMCs. In nucleotides, the CDR3 is TGTGCCAGCAGGGACCCTCAGGGTGAAGCTTTCTTT. Residues: CASRDPQGEAFF.